This T cell receptor beta chain emerged from a study of early T cells in non-severe SARS-CoV-2 infection. Turning to the study itself: Whole-blood bulk RNA, unsorted, was sequenced, and chains were unpaired.

Findings and caveats of the study: Reliance on VDJdb matching favored anti-spike CD8 responses; private and CD4 specificities were missed.

Comments on this clonotype: Its antigen is not known.

Via MiXCR, TCRdb re-called the 5' RACE reads, giving one row per CDR3 protein. The profile covers about 60,000 distinct CDR3 sequences, with approximately 9% appearing a single time and around 17% taken by the ten largest. The clonotype comes from an adult who was a healthcare worker with PCR-confirmed SARS-CoV-2 infection or an uninfected control (not recorded which). Sequencing input: whole blood.

The CDR3 DNA reads TGTGCCAGCAGTCAAATAGGACAGGTCTCCTACGAGCAGTACTTC. It yields the protein CASSQIGQVSYEQYF. V gene TRBV6-6 combines with J gene TRBJ2-7; 7 positions match TRBD1. The germline V gene has CDR1 MNHNY and CDR2 SVGAGI (reference sequence). The CDR3 consists of 15 residues. V trimming: 5 bases; J trimming: 0 bases; junction bases outside the gene matches: 7.